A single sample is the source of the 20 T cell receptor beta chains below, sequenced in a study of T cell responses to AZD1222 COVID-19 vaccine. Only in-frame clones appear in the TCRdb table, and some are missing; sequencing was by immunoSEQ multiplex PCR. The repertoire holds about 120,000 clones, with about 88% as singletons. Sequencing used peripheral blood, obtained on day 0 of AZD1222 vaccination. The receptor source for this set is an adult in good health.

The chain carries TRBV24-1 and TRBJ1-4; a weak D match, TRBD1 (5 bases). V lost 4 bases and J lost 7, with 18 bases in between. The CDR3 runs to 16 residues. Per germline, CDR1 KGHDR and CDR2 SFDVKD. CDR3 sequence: CATSDVAGSEREKLFF. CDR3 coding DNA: TGTGCCACCAGTGACGTAGCAGGGTCAGAACGTGAAAAACTGTTTTTT.

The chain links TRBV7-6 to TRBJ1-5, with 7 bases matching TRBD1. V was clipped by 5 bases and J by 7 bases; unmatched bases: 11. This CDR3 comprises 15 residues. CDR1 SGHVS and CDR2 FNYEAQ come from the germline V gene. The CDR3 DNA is TGTGCCAGCAGCCCCCTTAGGGGGCTTGGACAGCCCCAGCATTTT. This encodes CASSPLRGLGQPQHF.

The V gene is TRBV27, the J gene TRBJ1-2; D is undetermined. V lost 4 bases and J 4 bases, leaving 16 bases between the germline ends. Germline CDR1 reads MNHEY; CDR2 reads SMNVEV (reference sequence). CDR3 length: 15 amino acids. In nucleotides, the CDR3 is TGTGCCAGCAGTTGGCAGCTGGAAGGTGGCTATGGCTACACCTTC. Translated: CASSWQLEGGYGYTF.

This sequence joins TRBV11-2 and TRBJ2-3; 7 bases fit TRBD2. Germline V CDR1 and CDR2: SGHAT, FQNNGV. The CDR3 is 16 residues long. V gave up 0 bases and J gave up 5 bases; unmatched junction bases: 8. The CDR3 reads CASSLESGTLQDTQYF. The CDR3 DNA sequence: TGTGCCAGCAGCTTAGAAAGCGGGACCCTGCAAGATACGCAGTATTTT.

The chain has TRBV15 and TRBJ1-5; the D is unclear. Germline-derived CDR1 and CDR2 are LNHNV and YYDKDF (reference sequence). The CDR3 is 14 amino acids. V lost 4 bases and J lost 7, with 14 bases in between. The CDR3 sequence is CATSKTNSYQPQHF. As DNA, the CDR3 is TGTGCCACCAGCAAAACAAATTCTTACCAGCCCCAGCATTTT. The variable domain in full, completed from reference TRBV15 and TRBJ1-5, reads DAMVIQNPRYQVTQFGKPVTLSCSQTLNHNVMYWYQQKSSQAPKLLFHYYDKDFNNEADTPDNFQSRRPNTSFCFLDIRSPGLGDTAMYLCATSKTNSYQPQHFGDGTRLSIL.

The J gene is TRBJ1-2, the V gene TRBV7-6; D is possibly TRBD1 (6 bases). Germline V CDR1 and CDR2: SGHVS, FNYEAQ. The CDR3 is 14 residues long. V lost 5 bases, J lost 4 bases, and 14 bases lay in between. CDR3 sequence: CASSPQQGSYGYTF. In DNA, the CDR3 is TGTGCCAGCAGCCCTCAGCAGGGGAGCTATGGCTACACCTTC.

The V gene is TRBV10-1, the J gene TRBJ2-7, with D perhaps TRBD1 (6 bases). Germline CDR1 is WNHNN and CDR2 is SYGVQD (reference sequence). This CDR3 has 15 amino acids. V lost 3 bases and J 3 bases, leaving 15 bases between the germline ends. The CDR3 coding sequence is TGCGCCAGCAGTGAAGGGGGTGTCACCCTCTACGAGCAGTACTTC. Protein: CASSEGGVTLYEQYF.

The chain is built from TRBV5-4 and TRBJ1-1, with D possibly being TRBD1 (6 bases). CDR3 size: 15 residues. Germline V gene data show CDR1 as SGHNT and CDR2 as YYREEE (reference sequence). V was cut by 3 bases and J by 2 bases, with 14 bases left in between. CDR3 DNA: TGTGCCAGCAGCTGGACCCAGGGGATCAACACTGAAGCTTTCTTT. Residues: CASSWTQGINTEAFF.

The CDR3 region is CASSRQRSNTEAFF. CDR3 in DNA: TGTGCCAGCTCACGGCAACGATCGAACACTGAAGCTTTCTTT. The genes are TRBV18 and TRBJ1-1; D is unclear. Germline V gives CDR1 KGHSH, CDR2 LQKENI. The CDR3 extends over 14 amino acids. V was cut by 4 bases and J by 1 base, with 10 bases left in between.

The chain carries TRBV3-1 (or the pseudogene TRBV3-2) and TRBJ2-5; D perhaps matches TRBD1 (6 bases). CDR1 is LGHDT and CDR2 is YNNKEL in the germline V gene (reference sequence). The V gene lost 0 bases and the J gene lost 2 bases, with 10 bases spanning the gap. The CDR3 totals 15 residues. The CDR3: CASSQDRGAQETQYF. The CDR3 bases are TGTGCCAGCAGCCAAGACAGGGGAGCGCAAGAGACCCAGTACTTC.

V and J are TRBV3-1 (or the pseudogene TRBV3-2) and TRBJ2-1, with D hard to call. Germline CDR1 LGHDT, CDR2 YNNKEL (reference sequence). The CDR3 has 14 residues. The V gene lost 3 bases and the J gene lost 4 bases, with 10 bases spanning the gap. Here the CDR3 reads CASSQGRRYNEQFF. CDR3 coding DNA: TGTGCCAGCAGCCAGGGTAGAAGGTACAATGAGCAGTTCTTC.

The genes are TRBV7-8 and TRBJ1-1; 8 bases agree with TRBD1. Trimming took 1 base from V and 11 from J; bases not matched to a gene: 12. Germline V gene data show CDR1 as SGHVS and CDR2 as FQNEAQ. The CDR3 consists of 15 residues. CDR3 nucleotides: TGTGCCAGCAGCTTAGAACTCCGGGACAGGAGTAAGGCTTTCTTT. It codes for CASSLELRDRSKAFF.

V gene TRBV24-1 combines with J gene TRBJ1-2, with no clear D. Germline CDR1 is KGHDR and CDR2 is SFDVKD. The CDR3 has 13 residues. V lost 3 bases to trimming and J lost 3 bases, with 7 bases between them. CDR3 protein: CATSDAADYGYTF. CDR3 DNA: TGTGCCACCAGTGATGCAGCGGACTATGGCTACACCTTC.

The CDR3 bases are TGTGCCAGCACCCCGGGCTGGGGCACTGAAGCTTTCTTT. It specifies CASTPGWGTEAFF. The chain employs TRBV6-5 and TRBJ1-1; no reliable D call. With 7 bases removed from V and 4 bases from J, the gap between germline ends came to 13 bases. The CDR3 extends over 13 amino acids. Looked up from germline, CDR1 is MNHEY and CDR2 is SVGAGI.

CDR3 coding DNA: TGTGCCAGCAGCTTGCTGGCTCAGAGGTACTCCTATAATTCACCCCTCCACTTT. This codes for CASSLLAQRYSYNSPLHF. This chain joins TRBV5-6 and TRBJ1-6; D remains ambiguous. CDR1 SGHDT and CDR2 YYEEEE come from the germline V gene. The CDR3 sequence is 18 residues long. The V and J ends lost 1 base and 0 bases respectively, with 14 bases between them.

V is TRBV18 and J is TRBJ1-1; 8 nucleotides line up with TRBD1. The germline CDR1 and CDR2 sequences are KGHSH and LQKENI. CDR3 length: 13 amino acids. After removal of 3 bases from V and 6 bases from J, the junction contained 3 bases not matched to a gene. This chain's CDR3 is CASSPQGAPEAFF. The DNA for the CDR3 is TGTGCCAGCTCACCGCAGGGGGCGCCTGAAGCTTTCTTT.

The CDR3 region has the DNA TGTGCCAGCTCCCTACTAGCGGCCACAGATACGCAGTATTTT. It translates to CASSLLAATDTQYF. The chain joins TRBV18 to TRBJ2-3; 8 bases align to TRBD2. Germline V gene lookup returns CDR1 KGHSH and CDR2 LQKENI. Trimming at V came to 6 bases and at J to 2 bases, leaving 4 bases not matched to a gene. The length of the CDR3 is 14 residues.

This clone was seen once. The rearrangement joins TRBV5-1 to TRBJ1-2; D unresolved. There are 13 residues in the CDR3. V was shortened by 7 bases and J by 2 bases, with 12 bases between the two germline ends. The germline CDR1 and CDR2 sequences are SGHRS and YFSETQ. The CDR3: CASRDGSNYGYTF. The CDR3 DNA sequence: TGCGCCAGCCGTGACGGATCAAACTATGGCTACACCTTC.

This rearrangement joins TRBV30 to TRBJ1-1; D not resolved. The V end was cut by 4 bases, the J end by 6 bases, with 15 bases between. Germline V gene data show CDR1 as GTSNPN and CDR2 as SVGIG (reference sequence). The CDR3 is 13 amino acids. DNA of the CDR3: TGTGCCTGGATCCGATCCCCAGGTTCTGAAGCTTTCTTT. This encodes CAWIRSPGSEAFF.

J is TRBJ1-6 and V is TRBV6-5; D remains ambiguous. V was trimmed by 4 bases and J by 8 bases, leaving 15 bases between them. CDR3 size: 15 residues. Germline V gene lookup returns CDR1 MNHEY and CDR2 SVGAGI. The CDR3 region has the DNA TGTGCCAGCAGTTCCTGGACCCCGGCGGATTCACCCCTCCACTTT. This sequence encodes CASSSWTPADSPLHF.